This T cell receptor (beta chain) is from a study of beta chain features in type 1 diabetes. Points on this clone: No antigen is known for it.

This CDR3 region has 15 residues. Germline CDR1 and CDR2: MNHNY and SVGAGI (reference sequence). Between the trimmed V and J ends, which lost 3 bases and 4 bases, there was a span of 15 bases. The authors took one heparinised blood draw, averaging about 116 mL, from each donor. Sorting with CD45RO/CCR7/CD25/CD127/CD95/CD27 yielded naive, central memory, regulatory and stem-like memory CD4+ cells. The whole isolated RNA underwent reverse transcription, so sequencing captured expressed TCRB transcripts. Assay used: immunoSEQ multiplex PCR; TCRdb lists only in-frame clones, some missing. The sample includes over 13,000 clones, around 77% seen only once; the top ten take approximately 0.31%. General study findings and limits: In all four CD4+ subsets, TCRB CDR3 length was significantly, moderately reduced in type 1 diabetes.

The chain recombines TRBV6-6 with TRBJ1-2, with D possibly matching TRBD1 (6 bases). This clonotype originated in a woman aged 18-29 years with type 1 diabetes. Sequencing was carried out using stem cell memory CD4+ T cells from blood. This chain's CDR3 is CASSYRPGTLYGYTF. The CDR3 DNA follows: TGTGCCAGCAGTTATCGGCCCGGGACACTCTATGGCTACACCTTC.